These 3 T cell receptor beta chains were sequenced from one sample in a study of blood T cell repertoires in COVID-19. Sequencing was performed with immunoSEQ multiplex PCR; in TCRdb, only in-frame clones are kept and a portion is missing. Found here are more than 95,000 clones, around 80% of them singletons; the top ten hold around 2.3%. Sequences were obtained from peripheral blood. The receptors originated from a man between 50 and 59 years old with acute or convalescent COVID-19.

The count of this clone is one. This rearrangement joins TRBV5-6 to TRBJ2-5; tentatively, D is TRBD2 (7 bases). Germline V lookup: CDR1 SGHDT, CDR2 YYEEEE. The V end was cut by 3 bases, the J end by 1 base, with 16 bases between. The CDR3 spans 16 residues. The CDR3 DNA follows: TGTGCCAGCAGCTCCCTTGGCGGGGGCCCCCAAGAGACCCAGTACTTC. Its protein product is CASSSLGGGPQETQYF. The variable domain in full, completed from reference TRBV5-6 and TRBJ2-5, reads DAGVTQSPTHLIKTRGQQVTLRCSPKSGHDTVSWYQQALGQGPQFIFQYYEEEERQRGNFPDRFSGHQFPNYSSELNVNALLLGDSALYLCASSSLGGGPQETQYFGPGTRLLVL.

The rearrangement links TRBV27 to TRBJ2-1, with 10 bases fitting TRBD2. J gave up 4 bases and V 5 bases, and 5 bases lay outside the gene matches. The CDR3 is made up of 15 amino acids. Germline CDR1 reads MNHEY; CDR2 reads SMNVEV (reference sequence). CDR3 nucleotide sequence: TGTGCCAGCAGTCTACTAGCGGGAACGTACAATGAGCAGTTCTTC. Protein: CASSLLAGTYNEQFF.

This clone was seen more than once but under ten times. V gene TRBV7-8 combines with J gene TRBJ1-2, with D possibly matching TRBD1 (5 bases). CDR1 SGHVS and CDR2 FQNEAQ come from the germline V gene. V lost 1 base, J lost 1 base, and 13 bases lay in between. This CDR3 has 16 residues. The CDR3 here is CASSLVGGAFNYGYTF. The CDR3 bases are TGTGCCAGCAGCTTAGTGGGGGGAGCGTTTAACTATGGCTACACCTTC.